These 20 T cell receptor beta chains share one sample of origin, sequenced in a study of T cell responses to AZD1222 COVID-19 vaccine. Repertoires were generated with immunoSEQ multiplex PCR, while TCRdb's copy carries only in-frame clones and drops some. The sample has some 110,000 clones, 92% seen once. Material: peripheral blood, obtained on day 0 of AZD1222 vaccination. The receptors derive from an adult in good health.

The V call is TRBV27, the J call TRBJ1-1; D remains unclear. This CDR3 spans 13 amino acids. V lost 6 bases and J lost 0, with 8 bases in between. Per the germline V gene, CDR1 is MNHEY and CDR2 is SMNVEV (reference sequence). The CDR3 is CASRWAVNTEAFF. The CDR3 DNA reads TGTGCCAGCAGATGGGCGGTGAACACTGAAGCTTTCTTT.

J is TRBJ2-1 and V is TRBV4-1, with 12 bases aligning to TRBD1. There are 16 residues in the CDR3. The trim removed 5 bases at V and 7 bases at J, leaving 9 bases unmatched. Per the germline V gene, CDR1 is MGHRA and CDR2 is YSYEKL. The CDR3 spells CASSSAGTGGTNEQFF. The CDR3 DNA reads as TGCGCCAGCAGCTCCGCCGGGACAGGGGGCACGAATGAGCAGTTCTTC.

The V gene is TRBV24-1, the J gene TRBJ1-5; D ambiguous. CDR1 and CDR2 (germline): KGHDR, SFDVKD. This CDR3 comprises 16 residues. The ends were cut back, 3 bases at V and 6 bases at J, with 17 bases in the middle. CDR3 nucleotide sequence: TGTGCCACCAGTGATATCGGTTTATTAGCGGGTCAGCCCCAGCATTTT. This sequence encodes CATSDIGLLAGQPQHF.

The J gene is TRBJ1-1, the V gene TRBV12-5; TRBD1 matches 9 bases. CDR3 length equals 17 residues. The junction had 13 bases not matched to a gene; V was cut back by 5 bases and J by 3 bases. Germline assignment: CDR1 LGHNT and CDR2 FRNRAP. CDR3 nucleotides: TGTGCTAGTGGTCCGGGGACAGGGATTCCTCCGGACACTGAAGCTTTCTTT. Its protein is CASGPGTGIPPDTEAFF. The full variable domain, its missing parts supplied by reference TRBV12-5 and TRBJ1-1, is DARVTQTPRHKVTEMGQEVTMRCQPILGHNTVFWYRQTMMQGLELLAYFRNRAPLDDSGMPKDRFSAEMPDATLATLKIQPSEPRDSAVYFCASGPGTGIPPDTEAFFGQGTRLTVV.

The V call is TRBV7-3, the J call TRBJ2-1, with TRBD1 identical over 8 bases. Germline V gene data show CDR1 as SGHTA and CDR2 as FQGTGA. CDR3 size: 15 residues. Germline trimming cut 5 bases from V and 6 bases from J; bases unmatched to any gene: 9. CDR3 coding DNA: TGTGCCAGCAGCCTACGACAGGGGTTTGTCAATGAGCAGTTCTTC. Residues: CASSLRQGFVNEQFF.

V gene TRBV7-2 combines with J gene TRBJ2-3; possibly TRBD2 for D (7 bases). Looked up from germline, CDR1 is SGHTA and CDR2 is FQGNSA. V lost 5 bases and J lost 3, with 18 bases in between. The length of the CDR3 is 16 residues. The CDR3 DNA reads as TGTGCCAGCAGCCTTCCCAGCGGGACACTGACAGATACGCAGTATTTT. It codes for CASSLPSGTLTDTQYF.

This chain links TRBV19 with TRBJ1-5; no reliable D call. The V and J ends lost 3 bases and 4 bases respectively, with 16 bases between them. Germline CDR1 is LNHDA and CDR2 is SQIVND (reference sequence). The CDR3 contains 16 residues. Here the CDR3 DNA reads TGTGCCAGTAGTATCACCCCGACCTCCAAGAATCAGCCCCAGCATTTT. This sequence encodes CASSITPTSKNQPQHF.

V and J are TRBV19 and TRBJ1-3; 7 nucleotides line up with TRBD1. V was pared by 8 bases and J by 8 bases, with 12 bases of the junction left unmatched. The CDR3 is made up of 14 amino acids. The germline CDR1 and CDR2 sequences are LNHDA and SQIVND (reference sequence). CDR3 sequence reads: CASHQGDRWDTIYF. The CDR3 DNA is TGTGCCAGTCACCAGGGGGATCGTTGGGACACCATATATTTT.

This clone was recorded once. The chain uses TRBV7-6 and TRBJ2-1; 10 bases map to TRBD2. The CDR3 has 16 amino acids. Trimming cost V 5 bases and J 3 bases; bases outside gene matches: 7. The germline V gene encodes CDR1 SGHVS and CDR2 FNYEAQ. This chain's CDR3 is CASSPTAGGNYNEQFF. The CDR3 coding sequence is TGTGCCAGCAGCCCTACAGCGGGGGGGAACTACAATGAGCAGTTCTTC.

V and J are TRBV11-3 and TRBJ2-5, with 9 bases lining up with TRBD2. V shed 5 bases and J 3 bases; nucleotides not matched to a gene: 4. The CDR3 spans 14 residues. Germline CDR1 SGHNT, CDR2 YENEEA. The CDR3 DNA is TGTGCCAGCAGCCCCCGACTAGCGGAAGAGACCCAGTACTTC. Encoded protein: CASSPRLAEETQYF.

The chain has TRBV4-3 and TRBJ1-2; 7 bases are a match to TRBD1. This CDR3 has 16 residues. Germline-derived CDR1 and CDR2 are LGHNA and YSLEER. V was clipped by 1 base and J by 4 bases; unmatched bases: 9. CDR3 DNA: TGCGCCAGCAGCCAAGGTGGGGCGGGACAGAGCTATGGCTACACCTTC. Protein sequence: CASSQGGAGQSYGYTF.

This clone was observed once. The J gene is TRBJ2-3, the V gene TRBV7-6, with 13 bases lining up with TRBD2. In germline, CDR1 is SGHVS, CDR2 FNYEAQ. Unmatched junction bases numbered 8, after V lost 5 bases and J lost 0 bases. The CDR3 contains 18 residues. The CDR3: CASSARLAGGLSTDTQYF. The CDR3 DNA reads as TGTGCCAGCAGCGCACGACTAGCGGGGGGCCTTAGCACAGATACGCAGTATTTT.

The chain has TRBV7-3 and TRBJ2-3; TRBD2 matches at 15 bases. The V segment lost 5 bases and the J segment 5 bases; nucleotides outside the gene matches: 2. In germline, CDR1 is SGHTA, CDR2 FQGTGA. The CDR3 has 15 amino acids. CDR3 sequence: CASSKGLAGGDTQYF. In nucleotides, the CDR3 is TGTGCCAGCAGCAAGGGACTAGCGGGGGGAGATACGCAGTATTTT. The full variable domain, its missing parts supplied by reference TRBV7-3 and TRBJ2-3, is GAGVSQTPSNKVTEKGKYVELRCDPISGHTALYWYRQSLGQGPEFLIYFQGTGAADDSGLPNDRFFAVRPEGSVSTLKIQRTERGDSAVYLCASSKGLAGGDTQYFGPGTRLTVL.

The chain is built from TRBV7-7 and TRBJ2-5; D not certain. Germline V gene lookup returns CDR1 SSHAT and CDR2 FNYEAQ (reference sequence). The CDR3 is made up of 14 amino acids. This CDR3 is CASRASGAQETQYF. CDR3 nucleotide sequence: TGTGCTAGCCGGGCATCAGGTGCCCAAGAGACCCAGTACTTC.

The chain has TRBV11-3 and TRBJ2-2, with 8 bases identical to TRBD2. CDR3 size: 16 residues. The ends lost 2 bases at V and 1 base at J; junction bases unmatched: 3. Germline assignment: CDR1 SGHNT and CDR2 YENEEA. In DNA, the CDR3 is TGTGCCAGCAGCTTAATGGGACTAGGGAACACCGGGGAGCTGTTTTTT. This sequence encodes CASSLMGLGNTGELFF.

The genes are TRBV5-4 and TRBJ1-4, with 8 bases that match TRBD1. After removal of 1 base from V and 5 bases from J, the junction contained 1 base not matched to a gene. This CDR3 has 14 residues. Germline values: CDR1 SGHNT, CDR2 YYREEE (reference sequence). CDR3 sequence: CASSLYRGNEKLFF. The CDR3 nucleotides are TGTGCCAGCAGCTTGTACAGGGGGAATGAAAAACTGTTTTTT.

The chain carries TRBV6-5 and TRBJ1-6; D may be TRBD1 (6 bases). Germline CDR1 reads MNHEY; CDR2 reads SVGAGI. The CDR3 has 13 amino acids. Between the trimmed V and J ends, which lost 11 bases and 7 bases, there was a span of 15 bases. Here the CDR3 DNA reads TGTGCCGGCCGGGAGGGGGTAAATTCACCCCTCCACTTT. Translation: CAGREGVNSPLHF.

The chain has TRBV27 and TRBJ1-1; 7 bases align to TRBD1. V trimming: 7 bases; J trimming: 6 bases; junction bases outside the gene matches: 11. Germline V gene lookup returns CDR1 MNHEY and CDR2 SMNVEV (reference sequence). This CDR3 has 14 residues. CDR3 DNA sequence: TGTGCCAGCACCCCGCTAACAGGGGCTTCTGAAGCTTTCTTT. This translates into CASTPLTGASEAFF.

The chain employs TRBV7-8 and TRBJ1-1, with TRBD1 matching 7 bases. The CDR3 is 17 amino acids. V gave up 5 bases and J gave up 3 bases; unmatched junction bases: 15. In germline, CDR1 is SGHVS, CDR2 FQNEAQ. The CDR3 region has the DNA TGTGCCAGCAGCCCCCGTGAGACAGGGACGACGTACACTGAAGCTTTCTTT. Protein: CASSPRETGTTYTEAFF.

The rearrangement joins TRBV2 to TRBJ1-1; 8 nucleotides agree with TRBD1. J was trimmed by 8 bases and V by 10 bases; bases with no gene match: 3. This CDR3 is built from 10 residues. Germline CDR1 and CDR2: SNHLY and FYNNEI. CDR3 DNA: TGTGCCACCGGGACAGGCGAAGCTTTCTTT. It yields the protein CATGTGEAFF.